This T cell receptor (beta chain) was sequenced in a study of response to subunit inactivated influenza vaccine. Study conclusions and caveats: Authors proposed each seasonal influenza vaccination draws in few new T cells.

The CDR3 has 12 amino acids. Trimming left V 4 bases short and J 3 bases short, with 8 bases between. CDR1 SGHDT and CDR2 YYEEEE come from the germline V gene. TCRdb recomputed calls from the RT-PCR reads with MiXCR, one row per CDR3 protein. The sample lists 530,000 or so distinct CDR3 sequences, about 15% occurring once. A word on this clonotype: Its target is not known.

The input for sequencing was PBMCs from blood, taken about 11 days after vaccination. This TCR came from a man between 50 and 59 years old who received an inactivated influenza vaccine. The rearrangement links TRBV5-6 to TRBJ2-7; D gene unclear. The CDR3: CASSRRDYEQYF. The CDR3 bases are TGTGCCAGCAGCCGCAGAGACTACGAGCAGTACTTC.